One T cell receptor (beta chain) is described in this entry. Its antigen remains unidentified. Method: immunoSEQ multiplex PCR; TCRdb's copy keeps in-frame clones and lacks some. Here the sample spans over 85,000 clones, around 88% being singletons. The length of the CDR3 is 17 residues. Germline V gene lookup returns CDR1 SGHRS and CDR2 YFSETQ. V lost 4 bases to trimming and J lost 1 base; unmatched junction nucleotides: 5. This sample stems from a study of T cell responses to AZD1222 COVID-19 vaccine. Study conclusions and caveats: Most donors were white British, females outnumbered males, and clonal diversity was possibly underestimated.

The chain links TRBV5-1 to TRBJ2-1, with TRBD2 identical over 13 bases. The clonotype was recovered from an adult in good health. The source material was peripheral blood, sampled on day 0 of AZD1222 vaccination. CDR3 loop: CASSPRTSGRSYNEQFF. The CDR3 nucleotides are TGCGCCAGCAGCCCCCGGACTAGCGGGAGATCCTACAATGAGCAGTTCTTC. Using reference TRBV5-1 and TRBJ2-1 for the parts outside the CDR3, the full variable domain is KAGVTQTPRYLIKTRGQQVTLSCSPISGHRSVSWYQQTPGQGLQFLFEYFSETQRNKGNFPGRFSGRQFSNSRSEMNVSTLELGDSALYLCASSPRTSGRSYNEQFFGPGTRLTVL.